These 19 T cell receptor beta chains share one sample of origin, sequenced in a study of neurological immune-mediated disorders. MiXCR, applied by TCRdb to the 5' RACE reads, yields one record per CDR3 protein. The sample records tens of thousands of distinct CDR3 sequences, 10% being singletons. Sequenced sample: PBMCs. The receptors derive from a woman aged 25-40 years with HTLV-1-associated myelopathy (HAM/TSP).

This clonotype was seen repeatedly, ten times or more. The V call is TRBV6-1, the J call TRBJ2-4; a possible D gene is TRBD1 (5 bases). Germline lookup yields CDR1 MNHNS and CDR2 SASEGT. Trimming stripped 1 base from V and 6 bases from J, with 13 bases between. This CDR3 has 15 amino acids. The CDR3 DNA reads TGTGCCAGCAGTGAAGTTGCAGGGTCGGGAAACATTCAGTACTTC. Protein: CASSEVAGSGNIQYF.

There are many counts of this clonotype. The chain employs TRBV6-5 and TRBJ2-7; 8 positions match TRBD2. Unmatched junction bases numbered 4, after V lost 0 bases and J lost 0 bases. Germline V gene sequence: CDR1 MNHEY, CDR2 SVGAGI. CDR3 length equals 16 residues. The CDR3 reads CASSYSAGESSYEQYF. Written as DNA, the CDR3 is TGTGCCAGCAGTTACTCAGCGGGGGAGAGCTCCTACGAGCAGTACTTC.

V gene TRBV7-2 combines with J gene TRBJ2-2; the D is unclear. The V end was cut by 8 bases, the J end by 0 bases, with 19 bases between. CDR3 length: 17 residues. Per germline, CDR1 SGHTA and CDR2 FQGNSA. In DNA, the CDR3 is TGTGCCAGCCCCCGGCCAGAACACGGTACGAACACCGGGGAGCTGTTTTTT. Translated, it gives CASPRPEHGTNTGELFF.

This clonotype was counted ten times or more. This sequence joins TRBV20-1 and TRBJ2-4, with 11 bases identical to TRBD2. V dropped 2 bases and J dropped 0; count of bases not matched to a gene: 6. Germline V gene sequence: CDR1 DFQATT, CDR2 SNEGSKA (reference sequence). CDR3 length equals 17 residues. DNA for the CDR3: TGCAGTGCTAGAAAGACTAGCGGGGAAATAGCCAAAAACATTCAGTACTTC. Encoded protein: CSARKTSGEIAKNIQYF.

This clonotype was found many times. The chain carries TRBV7-6 and TRBJ2-7, with 8 bases that match TRBD2. The CDR3 loop spans 19 amino acids. V lost 0 bases and J lost 0; bases outside the gene matches: 13. Per germline, CDR1 SGHVS and CDR2 FNYEAQ. The CDR3 here is CASSLAAGGVVGSSYEQYF. In DNA form, the CDR3 reads TGTGCCAGCAGCTTAGCGGCGGGGGGCGTCGTAGGGAGCTCCTACGAGCAGTACTTC.

This clonotype was detected ten times or more. This sequence joins TRBV20-1 and TRBJ2-3; D ambiguous. CDR3 size: 11 residues. CDR1 and CDR2 from the germline V gene are DFQATT and SNEGSKA (reference sequence). The germline V and J ends were trimmed by 5 bases and 4 bases, with 7 bases remaining between them. The CDR3, as DNA: TGCAGTGCTCTGGTGGCAGATACGCAGTATTTT. This translates into CSALVADTQYF.

This clonotype was seen repeatedly, ten times or more. CDR3 amino acids: CASSPSRLNTEAFF. The CDR3 bases are TGTGCCAGCAGCCCGTCGAGACTGAACACTGAAGCTTTCTTT. J is TRBJ1-1 and V is TRBV7-8; no firm D call. V gave up 5 bases and J gave up 0 bases, with 10 bases separating them. Looked up from germline, CDR1 is SGHVS and CDR2 is FQNEAQ. CDR3 size: 14 residues.

This clonotype was detected many times. V and J are TRBV2 and TRBJ1-1; D not resolved. V lost 10 bases and J lost 0, with 15 bases in between. This CDR3 has 14 residues. The V gene's germline CDR1 is SNHLY and CDR2 FYNNEI. The CDR3 sequence is CATLADGMNTEAFF. The CDR3 nucleotides read TGTGCCACCTTAGCGGACGGGATGAACACTGAAGCTTTCTTT.

This clonotype showed up many times. This chain links TRBV5-1 with TRBJ1-3; 7 bases map to TRBD1. J was trimmed by 0 bases and V by 6 bases; bases with no gene match: 9. Germline CDR1 reads SGHRS; CDR2 reads YFSETQ. The CDR3 runs to 16 residues. The CDR3 bases are TGCGCCAGCAAGGAAGGGGGCCTTAGCTCTGGAAACACCATATATTTT. It is translated as CASKEGGLSSGNTIYF.

The rearrangement links TRBV18 to TRBJ1-6; D call uncertain. Between the trimmed V and J ends, which lost 3 bases and 0 bases, there was a span of 9 bases. The germline CDR1 and CDR2 sequences are KGHSH and LQKENI. This CDR3 spans 16 amino acids. The CDR3 region is CASSPKGVSYNSPLHF. In nucleotides, the CDR3 is TGTGCCAGCTCACCGAAAGGTGTCTCCTATAATTCACCCCTCCACTTT.

This clonotype was observed a single time. The V call is TRBV20-1, the J call TRBJ2-5; tentatively, D is TRBD2 (6 bases). V lost 0 bases and J lost 3, with 8 bases in between. The CDR3 contains 13 residues. CDR1 is DFQATT and CDR2 is SNEGSKA in the germline V gene (reference sequence). CDR3 sequence reads: CSAREGGEETQYF. For the CDR3, the DNA is TGCAGTGCTAGAGAAGGAGGGGAAGAGACCCAGTACTTC.

This clonotype was seen at least ten times. The V call is TRBV6-6, the J call TRBJ1-2; tentatively, D is TRBD1 (5 bases). With 2 bases removed from V and 2 bases from J, the gap between germline ends came to 9 bases. The CDR3 extends over 14 amino acids. Germline CDR1 reads MNHNY; CDR2 reads SVGAGI (reference sequence). CDR3 sequence (DNA): TGTGCCAGCAGTTACGGAACAGGCAACTATGGCTACACCTTC. It translates to CASSYGTGNYGYTF.

This clonotype was seen many times. This sequence joins TRBV5-8 and TRBJ1-5; TRBD1 aligns across 7 bases. Per the germline V gene, CDR1 is SGHTS and CDR2 is YDEGEE. V trimming: 4 bases; J trimming: 4 bases; junction bases outside the gene matches: 11. The CDR3 contains 16 residues. The CDR3 DNA follows: TGTGCCAGCAGCCCCAGATGGCAGGGGGGAAATCAGCCCCAGCATTTT. Translation gives CASSPRWQGGNQPQHF. Full variable domain (missing parts from reference TRBV5-8 and TRBJ1-5): EAGVTQSPTHLIKTRGQQATLRCSPISGHTSVYWYQQALGLGLQFLLWYDEGEERNRGNFPPRFSGRQFPNYSSELNVNALELEDSALYLCASSPRWQGGNQPQHFGDGTRLSIL.

This clonotype came up many times. This chain connects TRBV7-9 to TRBJ2-7; 7 bases match TRBD1. V lost 5 bases to trimming and J lost 6 bases; unmatched junction nucleotides: 10. In germline, CDR1 is SEHNR, CDR2 FQNEAQ (reference sequence). The CDR3 sequence is 14 residues long. The CDR3 nucleotides are TGTGCCAGCAGCGATATCCGGGACAGCCCCGAGCAGTACTTC. Encoded protein: CASSDIRDSPEQYF.

This clonotype was seen repeatedly, ten times or more. The chain couples TRBV20-1 to TRBJ1-6; D is ambiguous. V was pared by 4 bases and J by 0 bases, with 13 bases between. The CDR3 has 16 residues. Germline CDR1 is DFQATT and CDR2 is SNEGSKA (reference sequence). DNA for the CDR3: TGCAGTGCTACTCAGGCGGGAAGCTCCTATAATTCACCCCTCCACTTT. It translates to CSATQAGSSYNSPLHF.

The table lists this clonotype with many counts. The V and J genes are TRBV5-5 and TRBJ2-1, with D uncertain. V gave up 4 bases and J gave up 2 bases, with 13 bases separating them. Germline loops: CDR1 SGHKS, CDR2 YYEKEE (reference sequence). The CDR3 loop spans 15 amino acids. The CDR3 coding sequence is TGTGCCAGCAGCCTCCTCAGTGAAACCTACAATGAGCAGTTCTTC. This translates into CASSLLSETYNEQFF.

The sample holds a few counts of this clonotype. The CDR3 sequence is CASSSTDRDHEQYF. The DNA of the CDR3 is TGTGCCAGCAGTTCTACGGACAGGGACCACGAGCAGTACTTC. This chain links TRBV6-6 with TRBJ2-7, with 8 bases matching TRBD1. The CDR3 spans 14 residues. Germline CDR1 and CDR2: MNHNY and SVGAGI (reference sequence). J was trimmed by 5 bases and V by 4 bases; bases with no gene match: 7.

This clonotype was seen many times. The rearrangement links TRBV5-6 to TRBJ2-7, with D perhaps assigned TRBD1 or TRBD2 (6 bases each). Germline lookup yields CDR1 SGHDT and CDR2 YYEEEE. This CDR3 is 15 amino acids long. V shed 4 bases and J shed 7 bases, with 21 bases lying between them. CDR3 loop: CASSPPWGALGEQYF. CDR3 sequence (DNA): TGTGCCAGCAGCCCCCCTTGGGGGGCTCTTGGAGAGCAGTACTTC.

This clonotype was found many times. The chain is built from TRBV6-5 and TRBJ1-1; maybe TRBD1 (6 bases). The CDR3 has 12 residues. CDR1 and CDR2 (germline): MNHEY, SVGAGI. The V end lost 8 bases, the J end lost 7 bases, and 14 bases lay between the germline ends. CDR3 residues: CASHGQSGEAFF. In DNA form, the CDR3 reads TGTGCCAGCCACGGACAGTCCGGTGAAGCTTTCTTT.